The rows below give T cell receptor beta chains drawn from one sample of a study of T-cell memory formation after mild COVID-19. TCRdb re-analysed the 5' RACE reads in MiXCR, keeping a single row per CDR3 protein. The table shows over 350,000 distinct CDR3 sequences, with 20% to 30% occurring only once. Sequenced material: PBMCs or a T cell subset sorted from them (not recorded which). Source of these receptors: an adult woman who had mild COVID-19 (a few samples of this study predate the infection). Cell type and time point are not known. Each CDR3 is given with its conserved first and last residue. A D gene is named only where the DNA matches it firmly. Clone size, where shown, is once, few, many, or a class for clones that have expanded.

>-|TRBV7-9|TRBJ2-1|TRBD2
CASRGTSGSDNEQFF
TGTGCCAGCAGAGGGACTAGCGGGAGTGACAATGAGCAGTTCTTC
>many|TRBV5-1|TRBJ1-1|-
CASSSPAGTEAFF
TGCGCCAGCAGCTCCCCGGCAGGGACTGAAGCTTTCTTT
>few|TRBV9|TRBJ2-3|-
CASSVEAGSRSQYF
TGTGCCAGCAGCGTAGAGGCAGGGTCAAGGTCGCAGTATTTT
>-|TRBV6-2/TRBV6-3|TRBJ2-7|-
CASASGGLLSSYEQYF
TGTGCCAGCGCCTCAGGGGGACTTTTAAGCTCCTACGAGCAGTACTTC
>few|TRBV3-1|TRBJ1-2|-
CASSHPMGDVYGYTF
TGTGCCAGCAGCCACCCTATGGGGGACGTCTATGGCTACACCTTC
>-|TRBV4-1|TRBJ1-1|-
CASSQGTDVGTEAFF
TGCGCCAGCAGCCAAGGGACGGACGTCGGCACTGAAGCTTTCTTT
>many|TRBV5-1|TRBJ2-5|TRBD2
CASSIAAGRFQETQYF
TGCGCCAGCAGCATCGCAGCGGGGAGATTCCAAGAGACCCAGTACTTC
>few|TRBV11-2|TRBJ2-4|-
CASSSDIAKNIQYF
TGTGCCAGCAGCTCGGACATAGCCAAAAACATTCAGTACTTC
>few|TRBV4-1|TRBJ1-5|-
CASSLLSSNQPQHF
TGCGCCAGCAGCCTCCTCTCCAGCAATCAGCCCCAGCATTTT
>few|TRBV5-1|TRBJ2-3|TRBD1
CASSSLPGTGSADTQYF
TGCGCCAGCAGCTCCTTACCCGGGACAGGCAGCGCAGATACGCAGTATTTT
>few|TRBV20-1|TRBJ2-1|TRBD2
CSARDGTSGSYEQFF
TGCAGTGCTAGAGATGGGACTAGCGGGAGCTATGAGCAGTTCTTC
>-|TRBV7-9|TRBJ2-7|-
CASSSTDGTTIHEQYF
TGTGCCAGCAGCTCTACGGACGGGACCACCATCCACGAGCAGTACTTC
>few|TRBV5-1|TRBJ2-2|-
CASSPTTGELFF
TGCGCCAGCAGCCCAACCACCGGGGAGCTGTTTTTT
>few|TRBV20-1|TRBJ2-7|TRBD1
CSASSGTGPYEQYF
TGCAGTGCATCCTCCGGGACAGGACCCTACGAGCAGTACTTC
>-|TRBV13|TRBJ2-7|TRBD2
CASSWGTSGPEQYF
TGTGCCAGCAGCTGGGGGACTAGCGGGCCCGAGCAGTACTTC
>-|TRBV12-3/TRBV12-4|TRBJ2-3|-
CASSFIAFGQKTDTQYF
TGTGCCAGCAGTTTTATTGCTTTTGGACAGAAGACAGATACGCAGTATTTT
>few|TRBV27|TRBJ2-7|-
CASSLKGVSYEQYF
TGTGCCAGCAGTTTGAAGGGGGTCTCCTACGAGCAGTACTTC
>-|TRBV19|TRBJ2-1|-
CASSIARSSYNEQFF
TGTGCCAGTAGTATCGCCCGGAGCTCCTACAATGAGCAGTTCTTC
>few|TRBV6-5|TRBJ1-5|-
CASSYGAYQPQHF
TGTGCCAGCAGTTACGGAGCTTATCAGCCCCAGCATTTT
>-|TRBV12-3/TRBV12-4|TRBJ1-2|TRBD1
CASSLKGQSFYGYTF
TGTGCCAGCAGTTTAAAGGGACAGAGTTTCTATGGCTACACCTTC
>-|TRBV6-2/TRBV6-3|TRBJ2-2|-
CASSDARAGELFF
TGTGCCAGCAGTGACGCGCGGGCCGGGGAGCTGTTTTTT
>-|TRBV2|TRBJ2-4|-
CASSESLVAKNIQYF
TGTGCCAGCAGTGAAAGTTTGGTAGCCAAAAACATTCAGTACTTC